The clone carrying this TCR beta chain appeared a few times. Its antigen is still unknown. This entry is derived from a study of T cells after yellow fever vaccination. Broader study findings: Abundant bulk-derived clonotypes could contaminate FACS-sorted repertoires. Primary-vaccination clones mostly resurfaced post-booster (less than 98% CD4, approximately 87% CD8).

The CDR3 loop spans 15 amino acids. Trimming took 1 base from V and 0 from J, leaving 8 bases between them. Germline loops: CDR1 LGHNA, CDR2 YSLEER. The 5'RACE template-switching step produced TCR cDNA and added a universal primer site and UMIs. TCRdb itself ran the 5' RACE reads through MiXCR, one entry per CDR3 protein. This sample has 300,000 or so distinct CDR3 sequences, with 10% to 15% found just once. Material: CD4+ T cells sorted from PBMCs, obtained 45 days after the yellow fever booster vaccination. The chain joins TRBV4-3 to TRBJ2-3; D not resolved. This sequence was found in a man between 25 and 39 years old who received the YFV17D yellow fever vaccine. The CDR3 DNA follows: TGCGCCAGCAGCCAAGGCTCAATTAGCACAGATACGCAGTATTTT. Its protein product is CASSQGSISTDTQYF.